This is a list of T cell receptor beta chains from one sample in a study of blood T cell repertoires in COVID-19. Some clones are missing from TCRdb's copy, which holds only in-frame ones; the method was immunoSEQ multiplex PCR. The table includes approximately 480,000 clones, around 90% detected once. Input material: PBMCs or T cells enriched from blood (not recorded which). The receptor set was obtained from a woman under 30 who had recovered from COVID-19. CDR3s include the opening cysteine and the closing phenylalanine or tryptophan. A D gene is named only where the DNA matches it firmly. Part of the rows lack a size; the others show once, few, many or a class for expanded clones.

>NA|TRBV2|TRBD1|TRBJ1-1
CASSYDRVGTEAFF
TGTGCCAGCAGTTACGACAGGGTTGGGACTGAAGCTTTCTTT
>NA|TRBV12-5|TRBD2|TRBJ2-1
CASGPRLAGLSNEQFF
TGTGCTAGTGGTCCAAGACTAGCGGGGCTCTCCAATGAGCAGTTCTTC
>many|TRBV5-1|TRBD1|TRBJ2-7
CASSLERPGQGSMF
TGCGCCAGCAGCTTGGAACGGCCTGGACAGGGAAGTATGTTC
>NA|TRBV10-2|TRBD2|TRBJ2-4
CASSRLAGLEAKNIQYF
TGCGCCAGCAGTAGACTAGCGGGGTTAGAAGCCAAAAACATTCAGTACTTC
>NA|TRBV5-4|TRBD2|TRBJ2-1
CASSSSGTSNEQFF
TGTGCCAGCAGCTCTTCCGGGACTAGCAATGAGCAGTTCTTC
>NA|TRBV12-3/TRBV12-4|TRBD2|TRBJ2-5
CASSPRLAETQYF
TGTGCCAGCAGTCCCCGACTAGCGGAGACCCAGTACTTC
>NA|TRBV7-9|NA|TRBJ2-7
CASSLDGPFEQYF
TGTGCCAGCAGCTTAGATGGGCCCTTCGAGCAGTACTTC
>once|TRBV7-9|TRBD1|TRBJ1-5
CASSPRKGASGNQPQHF
TGTGCCAGCAGCCCGCGAAAGGGGGCCTCAGGCAATCAGCCCCAGCATTTT
>NA|TRBV13|NA|TRBJ1-4
CASSQAQGSNEKLFF
TGTGCCAGCAGCCAGGCCCAGGGATCTAATGAAAAACTGTTTTTT
>NA|TRBV3-1/TRBV3-2|NA|TRBJ1-6
CASSQNFGNSPLHF
TGTGCCAGCAGCCAAAATTTCGGTAATTCACCCCTCCACTTT
>NA|TRBV25-1|TRBD1|TRBJ1-2
CASSESGQGGFDGYTF
TGTGCCAGCAGTGAATCCGGACAGGGGGGATTTGATGGCTACACCTTC
>NA|TRBV5-6|TRBD1|TRBJ1-6
CASSTGQSDNSPLHF
TGTGCCAGCAGCACGGGACAGTCGGACAATTCACCCCTCCACTTT
>NA|TRBV20-1|NA|TRBJ1-1
CSASNEWGGAEAFF
TGCAGTGCTAGTAACGAATGGGGGGGGGCGGAAGCTTTCTTT
>NA|TRBV6-5|TRBD1|TRBJ2-2
CASTRDRNTGELFF
TGTGCCAGCACCCGGGACAGGAACACCGGGGAGCTGTTTTTT
>NA|TRBV11-2|TRBD2|TRBJ2-3
CASSLTSGRTDTQYF
TGTGCCAGCAGCTTGACTAGCGGTAGAACAGATACGCAGTATTTT
>NA|TRBV6-5|NA|TRBJ1-2
CATRPTGHGYTF
TGTGCCACCCGTCCGACAGGCCATGGCTACACCTTC
>NA|TRBV19|NA|TRBJ1-4
CASSFQGGATGNEKLFF
TGTGCCAGTAGTTTCCAGGGTGGAGCGACCGGGAATGAAAAACTGTTTTTT
>NA|TRBV11-2|TRBD2|TRBJ2-1
CASSWGGDLSYNEQFF
TGTGCCAGCAGCTGGGGGGGGGACCTCTCCTACAATGAGCAGTTCTTC
>NA|TRBV29-1|NA|TRBJ1-1
CSVVGQTRFTEAFF
TGCAGCGTTGTGGGGCAGACACGCTTCACTGAAGCTTTCTTT
>NA|TRBV27|NA|TRBJ1-3
CASSSAQDRGPGNTIYF
TGTGCCAGCAGTTCAGCCCAGGACCGAGGGCCTGGAAACACCATATATTTT
>many|TRBV10-3|TRBD1|TRBJ1-2
CAISEGQGMSGYTF
TGTGCCATCAGTGAGGGACAGGGGATGAGTGGCTACACCTTC
>NA|TRBV19|NA|TRBJ1-2
CASTGDYGYTF
TGTGCCAGTACAGGGGACTATGGCTACACCTTC